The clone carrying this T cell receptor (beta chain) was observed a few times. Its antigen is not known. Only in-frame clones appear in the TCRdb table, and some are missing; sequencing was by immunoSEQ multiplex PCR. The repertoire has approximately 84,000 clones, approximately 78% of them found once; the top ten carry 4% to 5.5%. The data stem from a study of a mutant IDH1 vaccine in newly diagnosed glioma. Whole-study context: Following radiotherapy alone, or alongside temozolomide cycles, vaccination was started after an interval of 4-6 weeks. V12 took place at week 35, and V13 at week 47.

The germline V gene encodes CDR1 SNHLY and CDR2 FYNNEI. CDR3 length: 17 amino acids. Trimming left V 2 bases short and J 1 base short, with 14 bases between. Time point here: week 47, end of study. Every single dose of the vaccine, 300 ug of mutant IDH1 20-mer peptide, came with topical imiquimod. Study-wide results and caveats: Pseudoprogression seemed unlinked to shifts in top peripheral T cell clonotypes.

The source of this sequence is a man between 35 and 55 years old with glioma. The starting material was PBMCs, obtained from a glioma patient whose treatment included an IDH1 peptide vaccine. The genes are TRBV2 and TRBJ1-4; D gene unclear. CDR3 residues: CASSEFSQAVTNEKLFF. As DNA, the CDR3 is TGTGCCAGCAGTGAATTTTCCCAGGCCGTAACTAATGAAAAACTGTTTTTT.